These T cell receptor beta chains were read from a single sample in a study of blood T cells in healthy people across ages. MiXCR, run by TCRdb on the 5' RACE reads, gives a single entry per CDR3 protein. This table has hundreds of thousands of distinct CDR3 sequences, approximately 25% appearing once. Separately, the same data were catalogued under a study of T cells of mothers and their children.

The material sequenced was blood. Receptors were obtained from a boy aged 10-17 years in good health. Both conserved end residues are part of each CDR3. A D gene is named only where the DNA matches it firmly. The listing skips clone size in some rows; elsewhere it reads once, few, many or a size class.

d_call j_call v_call clone_size cdr3_nt cdr3_aa
NA TRBJ1-1 TRBV20-1 NA TGCAGTGCTAGAGGGGGGGTCGGAGCTTTCTTT CSARGGVGAFF
TRBD2 TRBJ2-5 TRBV4-2 NA TGTGCCAGCAGCCAAAGGCGGGCGGGAGGGCCCCAAGAGACCCAGCACTTC CASSQRRAGGPQETQHF
NA TRBJ1-1 TRBV7-2 few TGTGCCAGCAGCTTAACAGCACAGGTGAACACTGAAGCTTTCTTT CASSLTAQVNTEAFF
TRBD2 TRBJ2-3 TRBV13 few TGTGCCAGCAGCGACGGACTAGCCTTTCGATCCTCTAGCACAGATACGCAGTATTTT CASSDGLAFRSSSTDTQYF
TRBD2 TRBJ2-1 TRBV9 few TGTGCCAGCAGCGTAACTGGACTAGCGGCCAATGAGCAGTTCTTC CASSVTGLAANEQFF
TRBD2 TRBJ2-4 TRBV20-1 few TGCAGTGCTAGAGGGACTAGCGGGGGAGTAAACATTCAGTACTTC CSARGTSGGVNIQYF
TRBD1 TRBJ1-5 TRBV18 NA TGTGCCAGCTCTCCACCCGACAGGGTGTATCCCCAGCATTTT CASSPPDRVYPQHF
TRBD1 TRBJ2-2 TRBV7-9 few TGTGCCAGCAATACAGGGGGCATCCCCGGGGAGCTGTTTTTT CASNTGGIPGELFF
NA TRBJ1-2 TRBV20-1 few TGCAGTGCGGTTCGACAAGGCCCCATTGATGGCTACACCTTC CSAVRQGPIDGYTF
TRBD2 TRBJ2-5 TRBV28 NA TGTGCCAGCAACCTGGGACTAGTAGGAGAGACCCAGTACTTC CASNLGLVGETQYF
NA TRBJ1-4 TRBV12-3/TRBV12-4 many TGTGCCAGCACCGACGGGACGGCGGGTAATGAAAAACTGTTTTTT CASTDGTAGNEKLFF
TRBD2 TRBJ2-3 TRBV20-1 few TGCAGTGCTACACTAGCGGGAGCCACAGATACGCAGTATTTT CSATLAGATDTQYF
NA TRBJ1-1 TRBV4-1 NA TGCGCCAGCAGCCAAGGACGCCAGGGCACTGAAGCTTTCTTT CASSQGRQGTEAFF
TRBD1 TRBJ2-4 TRBV7-2 few TGTGCCAGCAGCCAAAAGCGTGGACAGGGGCGCGGGGACATTCAGTACTTC CASSQKRGQGRGDIQYF
NA TRBJ2-7 TRBV27 few TGTGCCAGCAGTTTATCCGGGAAGGGTAGCTACGAGCAGTACTTC CASSLSGKGSYEQYF
NA TRBJ2-7 TRBV28 once TGTGCCAGCTATAGGGGGGGCGACTACGAGCAGTACTTC CASYRGGDYEQYF
NA TRBJ2-7 TRBV6-2/TRBV6-3 few TGTGCCAGCAGTGCCCGGACAGAAAACCCCTACGAGCAGTACTTC CASSARTENPYEQYF
NA TRBJ1-5 TRBV6-1 NA TGTGCCAGCAACGAACAAGTGGGGCAGCCCCAGCATTTT CASNEQVGQPQHF
NA TRBJ1-2 TRBV12-3/TRBV12-4 few TGTGCCAGCAGTTTAAGCGGTTCTTATGGCTACACCTTC CASSLSGSYGYTF
NA TRBJ2-2 TRBV29-1 NA TGCAGCGTTGAAGGACTCAGAAATACCGGGGAGCTGTTTTTT CSVEGLRNTGELFF
TRBD2 TRBJ2-7 TRBV28 many TGTGCCAGCAGCCCCCGATTGAGGCGGGAGGGCTCAAGCTACGAGCAGTACTTC CASSPRLRREGSSYEQYF
NA TRBJ2-7 TRBV7-2 many TGTGCCAGCAGCTCTAGGGGCTACGAGCAGTACTTC CASSSRGYEQYF
TRBD1 TRBJ1-2 TRBV7-9 NA TGTGCCACCAGTGGGACAGGCTATGGCTACACCTTC CATSGTGYGYTF
TRBD1 TRBJ2-3 TRBV27 NA TGTGCCAGCAGTTTAGAGGGACAGCCGGCGACAGATACGCAGTATTTT CASSLEGQPATDTQYF
NA TRBJ2-1 TRBV2 NA TGTGCCAGCAGGCATCTAGGACTAACCTACAATGAGCAGTTCTTC CASRHLGLTYNEQFF
TRBD1 TRBJ2-7 TRBV29-1 NA TGCAGCGTGGAGGGACAGGGGGCAGATTACGAGCAGTACTTC CSVEGQGADYEQYF
TRBD2 TRBJ2-7 TRBV28 few TGTGCCAGCAGTTTCCGCGGGAGAGGATCCGAGCAGTACTTC CASSFRGRGSEQYF